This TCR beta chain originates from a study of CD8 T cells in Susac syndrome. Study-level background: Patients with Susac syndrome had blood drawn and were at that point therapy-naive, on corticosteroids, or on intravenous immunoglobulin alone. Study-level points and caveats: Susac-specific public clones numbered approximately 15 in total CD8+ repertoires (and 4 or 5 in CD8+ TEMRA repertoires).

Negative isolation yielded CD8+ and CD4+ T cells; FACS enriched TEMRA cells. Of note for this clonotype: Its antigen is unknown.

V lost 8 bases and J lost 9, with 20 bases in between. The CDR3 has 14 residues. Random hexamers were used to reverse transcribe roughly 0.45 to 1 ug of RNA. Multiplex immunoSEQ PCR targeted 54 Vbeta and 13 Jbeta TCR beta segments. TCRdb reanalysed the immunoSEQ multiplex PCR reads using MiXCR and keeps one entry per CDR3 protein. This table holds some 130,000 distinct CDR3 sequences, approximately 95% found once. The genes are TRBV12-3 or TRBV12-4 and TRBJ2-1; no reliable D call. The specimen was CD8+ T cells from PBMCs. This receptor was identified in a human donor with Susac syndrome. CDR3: CASGSRGLIGEQFF. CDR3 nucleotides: TGTGCCAGCGGGTCTCGTGGCCTGATCGGTGAGCAGTTCTTC.